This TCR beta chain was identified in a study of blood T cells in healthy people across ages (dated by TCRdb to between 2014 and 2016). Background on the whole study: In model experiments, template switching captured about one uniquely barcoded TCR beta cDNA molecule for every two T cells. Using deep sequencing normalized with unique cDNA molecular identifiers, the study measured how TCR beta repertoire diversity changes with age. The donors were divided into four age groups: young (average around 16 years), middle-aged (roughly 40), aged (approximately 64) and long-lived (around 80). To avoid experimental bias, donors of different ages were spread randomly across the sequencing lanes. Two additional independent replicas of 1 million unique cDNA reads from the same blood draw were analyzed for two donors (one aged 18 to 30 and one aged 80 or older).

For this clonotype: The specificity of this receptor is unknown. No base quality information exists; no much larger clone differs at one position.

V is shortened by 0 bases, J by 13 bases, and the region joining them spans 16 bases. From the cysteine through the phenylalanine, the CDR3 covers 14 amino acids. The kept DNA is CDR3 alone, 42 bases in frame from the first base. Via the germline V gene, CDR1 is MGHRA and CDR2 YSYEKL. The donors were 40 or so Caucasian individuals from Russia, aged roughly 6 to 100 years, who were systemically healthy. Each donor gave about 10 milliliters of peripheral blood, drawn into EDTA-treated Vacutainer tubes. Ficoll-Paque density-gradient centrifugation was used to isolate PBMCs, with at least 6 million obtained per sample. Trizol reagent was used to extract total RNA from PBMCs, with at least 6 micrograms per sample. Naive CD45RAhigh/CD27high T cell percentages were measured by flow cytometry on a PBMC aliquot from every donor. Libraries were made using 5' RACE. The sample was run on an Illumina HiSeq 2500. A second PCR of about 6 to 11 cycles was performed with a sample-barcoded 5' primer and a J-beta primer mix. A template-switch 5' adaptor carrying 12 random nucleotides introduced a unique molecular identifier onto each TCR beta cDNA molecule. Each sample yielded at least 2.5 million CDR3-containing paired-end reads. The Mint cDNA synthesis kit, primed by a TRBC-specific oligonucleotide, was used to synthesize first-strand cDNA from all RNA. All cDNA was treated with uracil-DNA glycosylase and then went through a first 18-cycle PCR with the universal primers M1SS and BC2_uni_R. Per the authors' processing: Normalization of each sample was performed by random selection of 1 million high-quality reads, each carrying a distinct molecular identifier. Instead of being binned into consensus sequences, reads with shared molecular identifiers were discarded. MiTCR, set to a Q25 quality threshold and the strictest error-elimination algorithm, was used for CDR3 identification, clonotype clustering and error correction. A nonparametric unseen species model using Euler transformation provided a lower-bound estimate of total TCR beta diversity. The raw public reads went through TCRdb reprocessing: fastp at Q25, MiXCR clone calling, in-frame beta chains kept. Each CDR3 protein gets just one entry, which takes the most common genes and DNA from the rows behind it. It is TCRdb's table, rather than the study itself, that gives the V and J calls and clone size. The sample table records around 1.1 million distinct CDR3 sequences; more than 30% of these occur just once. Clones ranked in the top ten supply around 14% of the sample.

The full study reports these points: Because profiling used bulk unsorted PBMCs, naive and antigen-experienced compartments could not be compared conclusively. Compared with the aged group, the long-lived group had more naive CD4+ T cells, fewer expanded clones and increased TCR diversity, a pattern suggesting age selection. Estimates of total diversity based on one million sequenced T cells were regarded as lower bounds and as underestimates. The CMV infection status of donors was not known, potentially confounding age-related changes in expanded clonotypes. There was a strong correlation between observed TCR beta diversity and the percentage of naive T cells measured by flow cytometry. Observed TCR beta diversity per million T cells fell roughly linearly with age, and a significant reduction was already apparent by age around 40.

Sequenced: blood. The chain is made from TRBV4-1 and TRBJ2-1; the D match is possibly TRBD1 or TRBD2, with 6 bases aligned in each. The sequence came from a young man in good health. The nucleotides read TGCGCCAGCAGCCAAGAGGGAGGAGGGGGGCGACAGTTCTTC. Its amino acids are CASSQEGGGGRQFF.